The clone carrying this T cell receptor beta chain has at least ten counts. Its antigen is not identified. The CDR3 consists of 14 residues. The ends were cut back, 0 bases at V and 8 bases at J, with 14 bases in the middle. Germline values: CDR1 SGHRS, CDR2 YFSETQ. The data were taken from a study of T cells in Graves' hyperthyroidism and ophthalmopathy. Disease lasting under 3 months, a NOSPECS grade of at least 4, and a Clinical Activity Score of at least 3 were features of the ophthalmopathy patients. Amplified regions were TCR beta CDR3 sequences from RNA transcripts. During a first-round RT-PCR of the TCR CDR3, the HTBI primer set was used. One entry per CDR3 protein, called by TCRdb with MiXCR from the multiplex PCR reads. The sample gives more than 500,000 distinct CDR3 sequences, approximately 15% of which show up once; 3.5% to 4.5% is in the top ten. Overall study findings and caveats: Blood samples included most of the expanded thyroid clonotypes exceeding 0.001.

The source is a woman aged 35 to 49 with Graves' ophthalmopathy. Sequences were obtained from blood. V gene TRBV5-1 combines with J gene TRBJ1-2; a weak D match, TRBD1 (5 bases). The CDR3 coding sequence is TGCGCCAGCAGCTTGGATGGGGCGCTGGGCGGCTACACCTTC. This sequence encodes CASSLDGALGGYTF.